Following are 23 T cell receptor beta chains from one sample sequenced in a study of cytomegalovirus exposure and HLA in healthy donors. PCR employed 60 Vbeta and 13 Jbeta primers. The repertoire was sequenced with immunoSEQ multiplex PCR; TCRdb's copy has only in-frame clones and lacks some. Found here are 100,000 to 150,000 clones, around 72% of them singletons; the top ten hold about 1.7%. Source material: PBMCs. Receptors were obtained from a middle-aged woman in good health and CMV-seronegative.

The chain joins TRBV7-6 to TRBJ1-1; D may be TRBD1 (5 bases). The CDR3 length is 14 residues. The germline V gene encodes CDR1 SGHVS and CDR2 FNYEAQ. Deletions cut 1 base from V and 5 bases from J, with 11 bases between. The CDR3, as DNA: TGTGCCAGCAGCTTAGGACAGTCGATTACTGAAGCTTTCTTT. This sequence encodes CASSLGQSITEAFF.

The chain uses TRBV25-1 and TRBJ1-4; the D gene is possibly TRBD1 (5 bases). CDR3 length: 14 residues. With 6 bases removed from V and 10 bases from J, the gap between germline ends came to 18 bases. The germline V gene encodes CDR1 MGHDK and CDR2 SYGVNS. In DNA, the CDR3 is TGTGCCAGCAGCCAAGGGGAAATAGGCGTAAAACTGTTTTTT. Translated: CASSQGEIGVKLFF.

The chain is built from TRBV6-5 and TRBJ2-3, with D possibly TRBD1 on 6 matching bases. Germline V CDR1 and CDR2: MNHEY, SVGAGI. The CDR3 consists of 14 residues. Trimming took 0 bases from V and 6 from J, leaving 10 bases between them. The CDR3 loop is CASSYSYRDDTQYF. As DNA, the CDR3 is TGTGCCAGCAGTTACTCTTACAGGGACGATACGCAGTATTTT.

The gene calls are TRBV19 and TRBJ1-3; 8 bases match TRBD1. Unmatched junction bases numbered 6, after V lost 1 base and J lost 4 bases. The CDR3 runs to 16 residues. Germline lookup yields CDR1 LNHDA and CDR2 SQIVND (reference sequence). The CDR3 loop reads CASSIAGQGGGNTIYF. DNA for the CDR3: TGTGCCAGTAGTATAGCTGGACAGGGTGGAGGAAACACCATATATTTT.

The CDR3 loop is CATSRPGQGYYEQYF. In nucleotides, the CDR3 is TGTGCCACCAGCAGACCGGGACAGGGCTACTACGAGCAGTACTTC. The V gene is TRBV15, the J gene TRBJ2-7; 9 nucleotides line up with TRBD1. The trim removed 2 bases at V and 3 bases at J, leaving 5 bases unmatched. Germline lookup yields CDR1 LNHNV and CDR2 YYDKDF (reference sequence). This CDR3 has 15 residues. Looking up the rest from reference TRBV15 and TRBJ2-7 gives the full variable domain: DAMVIQNPRYQVTQFGKPVTLSCSQTLNHNVMYWYQQKSSQAPKLLFHYYDKDFNNEADTPDNFQSRRPNTSFCFLDIRSPGLGDTAMYLCATSRPGQGYYEQYFGPGTRLTVT.

The table lists this clone with a few counts. The chain employs TRBV11-2 and TRBJ1-2; D is ambiguous. Trimming removed 0 bases from V and 2 bases from J, with 10 bases in between. The germline CDR1 and CDR2 sequences are SGHAT and FQNNGV. There are 15 residues in the CDR3. CDR3 region: CASSLDTRNNYGYTF. The CDR3 DNA is TGTGCCAGCAGCTTAGATACGAGAAACAACTATGGCTACACCTTC.

V gene TRBV27 combines with J gene TRBJ2-5, with TRBD2 matching 12 bases. CDR1 MNHEY and CDR2 SMNVEV come from the germline V gene (reference sequence). Trimming at V came to 2 bases and at J to 2 bases, leaving 3 bases not matched to a gene. There are 16 residues in the CDR3. The CDR3 is CASSLRLAGAQETQYF. CDR3 nucleotides: TGTGCCAGCAGTTTAAGACTAGCGGGAGCACAAGAGACCCAGTACTTC.

The J gene is TRBJ1-5, the V gene TRBV19; D is uncertain. V was trimmed by 7 bases and J by 1 base, leaving 14 bases between them. CDR1 is LNHDA and CDR2 is SQIVND in the germline V gene (reference sequence). The CDR3 is made up of 15 amino acids. The CDR3 DNA follows: TGTGCCAGTATAAATGTTGGAGGAAGCAATCAGCCCCAGCATTTT. Amino acid sequence: CASINVGGSNQPQHF.

This clone was detected a few times. The chain has TRBV9 and TRBJ2-5; 8 bases fit TRBD2. CDR3 length: 16 residues. The V and J ends lost 0 bases and 1 base, in that order; junction bases with no gene match: 5. In germline, CDR1 is SGDLS, CDR2 YYNGEE. CDR3 sequence: CASSVGAGAFQETQYF. In DNA, the CDR3 is TGTGCCAGCAGCGTAGGAGCGGGGGCGTTCCAAGAGACCCAGTACTTC.

The V call is TRBV19, the J call TRBJ1-2; D is perhaps TRBD1 (6 bases). CDR3 length: 15 residues. The V and J ends lost 3 bases and 4 bases respectively, with 15 bases between them. The germline gives CDR1 LNHDA, CDR2 SQIVND (reference sequence). CDR3 sequence (DNA): TGTGCCAGTAGTATTGGAGGCAGGGGATCCTATGGCTACACCTTC. Translated, it gives CASSIGGRGSYGYTF.

As to this clone: An end of the junction differs from the germline gene, which may be a read error. The chain has TRBV7-9 and TRBJ1-2; no firm D call. The germline CDR1 and CDR2 sequences are SEHNR and FQNEAQ (reference sequence). This CDR3 has 10 residues. The DNA of the CDR3 is TGTTCCAGCAGCCCCCTGGGCTACACCTTC. This gives the protein CSSSPLGYTF. Complete variable domain (other parts from reference TRBV7-9 and TRBJ1-2): DTGVSQNPRHKITKRGQNVTFRCDPISEHNRLYWYRQTLGQGPEFLTYFQNEAQLEKSRLLSDRFSAERPKGSFSTLEIQRTEQGDSAMYLCSSSPLGYTFGSGTRLTVV.

The V and J genes are TRBV5-1 and TRBJ1-2, with D possibly TRBD1 on 6 matching bases. CDR1 and CDR2 (germline): SGHRS, YFSETQ. Trimming cost V 4 bases and J 3 bases, with 16 bases left between them. The CDR3 length is 15 residues. The CDR3 nucleotides read TGCGCCAGCAGCCCCGGGGCGGGGGCCTACTATGGCTACACCTTC. Its translation is CASSPGAGAYYGYTF.

The genes are TRBV19 and TRBJ2-5, with D possibly TRBD2 on 6 matching bases. Trimming removed 5 bases from V and 5 bases from J, with 12 bases in between. Germline lookup yields CDR1 LNHDA and CDR2 SQIVND (reference sequence). The CDR3 contains 13 residues. CDR3: CASSGQRVETQYF. For the CDR3, the DNA is TGTGCCAGTAGTGGCCAGCGGGTTGAGACCCAGTACTTC.

The J gene is TRBJ1-6, the V gene TRBV19, with 9 bases identical to TRBD1. The CDR3 spans 16 residues. The V gene end was trimmed by 8 bases and the J gene end by 9 bases; junction bases not matched to a gene: 14. The germline CDR1 and CDR2 sequences are LNHDA and SQIVND (reference sequence). This CDR3 reads CASGPAPGQGVSPLHF. In DNA, the CDR3 is TGTGCCAGTGGCCCAGCCCCGGGACAGGGTGTTTCACCCCTCCACTTT.

V usage is TRBV11-2 and J usage is TRBJ2-7; D not certain. Germline loops: CDR1 SGHAT, CDR2 FQNNGV. Trimming left V 5 bases short and J 4 bases short, with 6 bases between. This CDR3 is 11 amino acids long. CDR3: CASSPRYEQYF. The DNA of the CDR3 is TGTGCCAGCAGCCCCCGGTACGAGCAGTACTTC.

V is TRBV27 and J is TRBJ1-1; D possibly corresponds to TRBD1 (5 bases). The CDR3 consists of 13 residues. Trimming removed 6 bases from V and 4 bases from J, with 12 bases in between. Germline CDR1 reads MNHEY; CDR2 reads SMNVEV (reference sequence). DNA of the CDR3: TGTGCCAGCAGGGGGACTGTATTCACTGAAGCTTTCTTT. Amino acid sequence: CASRGTVFTEAFF.

V is TRBV2 and J is TRBJ2-5; 7 positions match TRBD1. After removal of 11 bases from V and 1 base from J, the junction contained 7 bases not matched to a gene. The CDR3 has 13 residues. Germline V gives CDR1 SNHLY, CDR2 FYNNEI. DNA of the CDR3: TGTGCCGGAAACCGGGACAGCCAAGAGACCCAGTACTTC. Translated: CAGNRDSQETQYF.

The chain links TRBV28 to TRBJ1-4; 7 nucleotides agree with TRBD1. This CDR3 has 14 residues. Germline lookup yields CDR1 MDHEN and CDR2 SYDVKM. Trimming cost V 6 bases and J 4 bases; bases outside gene matches: 5. The DNA of the CDR3 is TGTGCCAGCAGAATCACAGGGGTTAATGAAAAACTGTTTTTT. This sequence encodes CASRITGVNEKLFF.

The CDR3 bases are TGTGCCAGCAGTCGACAGGGCGCGAGGAGTGAAGCTTTCTTT. Amino acids: CASSRQGARSEAFF. The J gene is TRBJ1-1, the V gene TRBV6-1; TRBD1 agrees at 7 bases. Germline V gene sequence: CDR1 MNHNS, CDR2 SASEGT. The CDR3 runs 14 residues. Trimming removed 5 bases from V and 7 bases from J; junction bases left unmatched: 10.

The chain joins TRBV6-1 to TRBJ1-2; 8 bases are a match to TRBD1. V was clipped by 7 bases and J by 4 bases; unmatched bases: 8. The CDR3 totals 14 residues. CDR1 and CDR2 from the germline V gene are MNHNS and SASEGT. CDR3: CASNNRQGSYGYTF. CDR3 DNA: TGTGCCAGCAACAACAGACAGGGGAGCTATGGCTACACCTTC.

With regard to this clone: Germline and junction disagree at one end, which may indicate a read error. The CDR3 bases are TGTTCCAGCAGCAATACCGGGACAGGAGATCACGGGGAGCTGTTTTTT. This gives the protein CSSSNTGTGDHGELFF. This chain uses TRBV7-9 with TRBJ2-2, with 8 bases aligning to TRBD1. The CDR3 runs 16 residues. From germline, CDR1 is SEHNR and CDR2 FQNEAQ (reference sequence).

This chain uses TRBV28 with TRBJ2-7; no clear D gene. This CDR3 has 13 residues. Trimming removed 8 bases from V and 0 bases from J, with 11 bases in between. The germline gives CDR1 MDHEN, CDR2 SYDVKM. CDR3 in DNA: TGTGCCAGCCTCGAGTATAGCTCCTACGAGCAGTACTTC. It is translated as CASLEYSSYEQYF.

The chain carries TRBV18 and TRBJ2-7; 8 bases fit TRBD2. Germline values: CDR1 KGHSH, CDR2 LQKENI. Trimming cost V 8 bases and J 2 bases; bases outside gene matches: 2. The CDR3 contains 12 residues. The CDR3 sequence is CASTSGAYEQYF. The CDR3 DNA reads as TGTGCCAGCACTAGCGGTGCCTACGAGCAGTACTTC.